The rows below give T cell receptor beta chains drawn from one sample of a study of cytomegalovirus exposure and HLA in healthy donors. TCRdb keeps only in-frame clones here, not all; method: immunoSEQ multiplex PCR. This table holds about 160,000 clones, around 80% found once. Sequencing used PBMCs. The source of these receptors is a man younger than 35 in good health and CMV-seronegative. CDR3s include the opening cysteine and the closing phenylalanine or tryptophan. D genes are given only for firm matches. Expanded clones are given a class, and other clones once, few, many or no size at all.

V	size	D	J	CDR3	DNA
TRBV15	.	.	TRBJ2-7	CATSSGTSNEQYF	TGTGCCACCTCCTCAGGGACTTCAAACGAGCAGTACTTC
TRBV7-9	.	TRBD2	TRBJ2-3	CASSSIAGAGDTQYF	TGTGCCAGCAGCTCCATAGCGGGGGCCGGGGATACGCAGTATTTT
TRBV28	.	TRBD2	TRBJ2-2	CASSGLAGDLNTGELFF	TGTGCCAGCAGCGGACTAGCGGGAGACTTGAACACCGGGGAGCTGTTTTTT
TRBV15	.	TRBD2	TRBJ2-1	CATSRRREEDNEQFF	TGTGCCACCAGCAGAAGACGGGAGGAGGACAATGAGCAGTTCTTC
TRBV10-3	.	TRBD2	TRBJ2-3	CAIRAGSGGRLRPSTDTQYF	TGTGCCATCAGAGCTGGTAGCGGGGGCCGCCTTCGGCCCAGCACAGATACGCAGTATTTT
TRBV10-1	.	.	TRBJ2-1	CASSAPRGSEQFF	TGCGCCAGCAGTGCCCCCAGGGGATCGGAGCAGTTCTTC
TRBV5-5	.	.	TRBJ1-3	CASSTYRAGNTIYF	TGTGCCAGCAGCACCTACAGGGCGGGAAACACCATATATTTT
TRBV6-1	.	.	TRBJ2-7	CASSRLPGVTEQYF	TGTGCCAGCAGCCGACTCCCCGGGGTCACCGAGCAGTACTTC
TRBV6-5	.	.	TRBJ2-7	CASRLSRAAYEQYF	TGTGCCAGCAGACTCTCCAGGGCTGCCTACGAGCAGTACTTC
TRBV4-1	once	.	TRBJ1-6	CASSQEATVNSPLHF	TGCGCCAGCAGCCAAGAGGCGACAGTTAATTCACCCCTCCACTTT
TRBV5-6	.	TRBD1	TRBJ2-3	CASSAGQGFTDTQYF	TGTGCCAGCAGCGCGGGACAGGGGTTTACAGATACGCAGTATTTT
TRBV19	few	TRBD2	TRBJ2-3	CASRAGGSTDTQYF	TGTGCCAGTAGAGCGGGAGGGTCTACAGATACGCAGTATTTT
TRBV29-1	.	.	TRBJ2-5	CSAPAAYQETQYF	TGCAGCGCCCCGGCAGCGTACCAAGAGACCCAGTACTTC
TRBV7-9	.	TRBD1	TRBJ2-3	CASSPTGEDTQYF	TGTGCCAGCAGCCCCACAGGGGAGGATACGCAGTATTTT
TRBV7-8	.	TRBD1	TRBJ1-5	CASTLGTGRNQPQHF	TGTGCCAGCACACTCGGGACAGGGAGGAATCAGCCCCAGCATTTT
TRBV27	once	.	TRBJ2-5	CASTRWGEETQYF	TGTGCCAGCACCCGGTGGGGGGAAGAGACCCAGTACTTC
TRBV11-3	.	.	TRBJ2-1	CASSFPAVSYNEQFF	TGTGCCAGCAGCTTCCCAGCGGTCTCCTACAATGAGCAGTTCTTC
TRBV19	once	TRBD2	TRBJ2-1	CASGLAGDREQFF	TGTGCCAGCGGACTAGCGGGAGATAGAGAGCAGTTCTTC
TRBV7-6	once	TRBD2	TRBJ2-1	CASSLVAGDEQFF	TGTGCCAGCAGCTTAGTAGCGGGGGATGAGCAGTTCTTC
TRBV6-5	.	TRBD1	TRBJ2-5	CASSRLGQSQETQYF	TGTGCCAGCAGTCGACTGGGACAGAGTCAAGAGACCCAGTACTTC
TRBV18	once	TRBD2	TRBJ2-1	CASSPLAGKINEQFF	TGTGCCAGCTCCCCACTAGCGGGAAAGATTAATGAGCAGTTCTTC
TRBV30	.	TRBD1	TRBJ1-1	CAWSAGTGGTEAFF	TGTGCCTGGAGCGCCGGGACAGGGGGCACTGAAGCTTTCTTT
TRBV21-1	.	.	TRBJ2-2	CASSTKTGELFF	TGTGCCAGCAGCACAAAAACCGGGGAGCTGTTTTTT
TRBV5-8	.	.	TRBJ2-7	CASSFLTYEQYF	TGTGCCAGCAGCTTCCTAACCTACGAGCAGTACTTC
TRBV29-1	few	.	TRBJ2-5	CSPYPMGGTQYF	TGCAGCCCGTACCCAATGGGGGGGACCCAGTACTTC
TRBV5-1	few	.	TRBJ2-7	CASSLAAGDAAFSYEQYF	TGCGCCAGCAGCTTGGCAGCAGGGGACGCCGCCTTCTCCTACGAGCAGTACTTC
TRBV6-1	.	.	TRBJ2-1	CASSATWGPQRDEQFF	TGTGCCAGCAGTGCGACCTGGGGGCCCCAGAGGGATGAGCAGTTCTTC
TRBV6-5	.	.	TRBJ2-7	CASSRGLRDEQYF	TGTGCCAGCAGCCGGGGGTTGAGGGACGAGCAGTACTTC
TRBV5-4	.	TRBD1	TRBJ2-6	CASSWTGRLSGANGLTF	TGTGCCAGCAGCTGGACAGGGAGGCTTTCTGGGGCCAACGGCCTGACTTTC
TRBV5-1	once	.	TRBJ2-5	CASSPDPIAETQYF	TGCGCCAGCAGCCCTGATCCGATTGCGGAGACCCAGTACTTC
TRBV4-1	.	.	TRBJ2-1	CASSQAQGAPYNEQFF	TGCGCCAGCAGCCAAGCACAGGGAGCTCCCTACAATGAGCAGTTCTTC
TRBV7-3	few	.	TRBJ2-1	CASSLAGWSSYNEQFF	TGTGCCAGCAGCTTAGCGGGATGGAGCTCCTACAATGAGCAGTTCTTC
TRBV27	.	TRBD2	TRBJ2-1	CASTRYGTSSYNEQFF	TGTGCCAGCACCCGCTACGGGACTAGCTCCTACAATGAGCAGTTCTTC
TRBV4-2	.	.	TRBJ2-3	CASSQPTPGGITDTQYF	TGTGCCAGCAGCCAACCCACCCCAGGGGGGATCACAGATACGCAGTATTTT
TRBV9	once	.	TRBJ1-1	CASSFTVNPNTEAFF	TGTGCCAGCAGCTTCACAGTAAACCCGAACACTGAAGCTTTCTTT
TRBV7-3	.	.	TRBJ2-3	CASSFGSSETQYF	TGTGCCAGCAGCTTCGGATCTAGCGAAACGCAGTATTTT
TRBV7-2	.	TRBD2	TRBJ2-5	CASSRGLAGGQETQYF	TGTGCCAGCAGCAGAGGACTAGCGGGAGGCCAAGAGACCCAGTACTTC
TRBV7-9	few	TRBD2	TRBJ2-1	CASSSGTSGRNEQFF	TGTGCCAGCAGCTCAGGGACTAGCGGGAGGAATGAGCAGTTCTTC
TRBV7-9	few	.	TRBJ2-2	CASSLETPGANTGELFF	TGTGCCAGCAGCTTAGAGACCCCAGGCGCGAACACCGGGGAGCTGTTTTTT
TRBV13	.	TRBD1	TRBJ2-3	CASSDATGESTDTQYF	TGTGCCAGCAGCGACGCGACAGGGGAGAGCACAGATACGCAGTATTTT
TRBV28	.	.	TRBJ2-3	CASSPRWRTYTQYF	TGTGCCAGCAGTCCACGTTGGAGAACCTATACGCAGTATTTT